This entry is about one T cell receptor (beta chain). The antigen remains undetermined. Amplification used 60 Vbeta primers and 13 Jbeta primers. Clones were read by immunoSEQ multiplex PCR, and TCRdb kept only the in-frame ones, dropping some. The table has 200,000 to 250,000 clones, roughly 80% seen once. The sample comes from a study of cytomegalovirus exposure and HLA in healthy donors. Study summary: An earlier analysis found around 120 million unique TCR beta sequences from around 180 million T cells.

Study-wide results and caveats: Later on, analysis showed that most CMV-associated TCR beta chains appeared to be HLA-restricted. CMV serostatus was the only recorded immune exposure for donors.

Material: PBMCs. This clonotype was sampled from a man in his forties or fifties in good health and CMV-seronegative.

The CDR3 region is CSVEDSALGSYEQYF. The CDR3 DNA reads TGCAGCGTTGAAGACTCAGCGCTGGGTAGCTACGAGCAGTACTTC. The chain uses TRBV29-1 and TRBJ2-7; D call uncertain. The V end lost 0 bases, the J end lost 3 bases, and 15 bases lay between the germline ends. The CDR3 runs to 15 residues. Germline V lookup: CDR1 SQVTM, CDR2 ANQGSEA.